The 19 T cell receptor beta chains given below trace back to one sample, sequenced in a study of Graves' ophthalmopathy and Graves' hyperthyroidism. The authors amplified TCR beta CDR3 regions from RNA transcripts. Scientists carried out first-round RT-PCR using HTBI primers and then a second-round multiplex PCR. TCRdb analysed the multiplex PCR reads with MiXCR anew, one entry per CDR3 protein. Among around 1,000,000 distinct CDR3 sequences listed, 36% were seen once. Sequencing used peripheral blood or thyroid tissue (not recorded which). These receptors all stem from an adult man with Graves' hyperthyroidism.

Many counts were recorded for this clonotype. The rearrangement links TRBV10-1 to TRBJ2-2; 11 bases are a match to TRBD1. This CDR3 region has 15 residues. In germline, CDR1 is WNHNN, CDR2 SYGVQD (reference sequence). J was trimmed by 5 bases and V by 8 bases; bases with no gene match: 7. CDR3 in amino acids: CASSPWDRGTGELFF. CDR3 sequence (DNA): TGCGCCAGCTCACCATGGGACAGGGGGACCGGGGAGCTGTTTTTT.

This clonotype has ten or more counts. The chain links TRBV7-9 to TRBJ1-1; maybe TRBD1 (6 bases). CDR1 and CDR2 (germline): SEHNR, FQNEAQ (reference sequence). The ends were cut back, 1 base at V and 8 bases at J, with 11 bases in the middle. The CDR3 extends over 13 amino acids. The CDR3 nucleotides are TGTGCCAGCAGCTTAGTGGGCGGGGGCGAAGCTTTCTTT. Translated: CASSLVGGGEAFF.

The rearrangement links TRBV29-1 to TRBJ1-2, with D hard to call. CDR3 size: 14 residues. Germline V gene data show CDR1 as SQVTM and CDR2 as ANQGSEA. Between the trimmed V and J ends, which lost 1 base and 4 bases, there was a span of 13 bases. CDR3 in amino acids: CSVEGGGLGYGYTF. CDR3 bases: TGCAGCGTTGAAGGAGGAGGGTTGGGCTATGGCTACACCTTC.

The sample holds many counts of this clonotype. CDR3 sequence: CSVDGTDYEQYF. CDR3 coding DNA: TGCAGCGTTGACGGGACAGACTACGAGCAGTACTTC. This sequence joins TRBV29-1 and TRBJ2-7, with TRBD1 matching 7 bases. Germline V gene data show CDR1 as SQVTM and CDR2 as ANQGSEA. V trimming: 3 bases; J trimming: 3 bases; junction bases outside the gene matches: 2. CDR3 length: 12 residues.

The CDR3 spells CASSGDSGNQPQHF. The CDR3 bases are TGCGCCAGCAGTGGGGACAGCGGGAATCAGCCCCAGCATTTT. The chain has TRBV10-2 and TRBJ1-5, with TRBD1 matching 7 bases. Losses at the gene ends were 4 bases for V and 4 bases for J; bases not matched to a gene: 4. Germline V gene sequence: CDR1 WSHSY, CDR2 SAAADI. The CDR3 consists of 14 residues.

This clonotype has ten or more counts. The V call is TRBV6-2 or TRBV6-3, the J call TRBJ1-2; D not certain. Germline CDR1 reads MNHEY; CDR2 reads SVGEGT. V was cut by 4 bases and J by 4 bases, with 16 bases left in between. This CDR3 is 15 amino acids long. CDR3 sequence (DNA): TGTGCCAGCAGTTCCCCTCCAAGGCTTAGCTATGGCTACACCTTC. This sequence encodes CASSSPPRLSYGYTF.

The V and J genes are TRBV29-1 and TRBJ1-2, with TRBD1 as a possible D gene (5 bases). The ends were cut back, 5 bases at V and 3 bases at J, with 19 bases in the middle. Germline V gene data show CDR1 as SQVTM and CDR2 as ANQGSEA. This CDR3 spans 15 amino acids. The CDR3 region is CSVRQGSPEDYGYTF. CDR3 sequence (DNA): TGCAGCGTTCGCCAGGGCAGCCCTGAAGACTATGGCTACACCTTC.

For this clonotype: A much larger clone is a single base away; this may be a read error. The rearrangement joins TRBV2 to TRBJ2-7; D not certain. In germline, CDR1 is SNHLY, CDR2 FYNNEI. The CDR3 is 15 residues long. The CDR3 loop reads CASSERAGIGYERYF. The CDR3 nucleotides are TGTGCCAGCAGTGAAAGGGCAGGAATAGGCTACGAGCGGTACTTC.

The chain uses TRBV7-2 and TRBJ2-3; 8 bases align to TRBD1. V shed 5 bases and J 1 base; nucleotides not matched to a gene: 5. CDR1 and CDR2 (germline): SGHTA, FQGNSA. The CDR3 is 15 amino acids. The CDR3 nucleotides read TGTGCCAGCAGCCGGACAGGGTGGGGCACAGATACGCAGTATTTT. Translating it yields CASSRTGWGTDTQYF.

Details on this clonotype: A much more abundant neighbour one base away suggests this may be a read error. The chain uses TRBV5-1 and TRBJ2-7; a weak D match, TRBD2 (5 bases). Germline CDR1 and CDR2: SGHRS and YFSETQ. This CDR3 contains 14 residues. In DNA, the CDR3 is TGCGCCAGCAGCTCCCGAGGGCAATCCTACGAGAAGTACTTC. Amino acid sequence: CASSSRGQSYEKYF.

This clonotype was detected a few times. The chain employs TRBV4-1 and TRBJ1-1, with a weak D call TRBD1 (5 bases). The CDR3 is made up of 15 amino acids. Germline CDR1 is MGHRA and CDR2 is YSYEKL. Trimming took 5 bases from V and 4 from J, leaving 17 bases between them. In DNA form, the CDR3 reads TGCGCCAGCAGCGATGACCCCCAGGGAGGCACTGAAGCTTTCTTT. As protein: CASSDDPQGGTEAFF.

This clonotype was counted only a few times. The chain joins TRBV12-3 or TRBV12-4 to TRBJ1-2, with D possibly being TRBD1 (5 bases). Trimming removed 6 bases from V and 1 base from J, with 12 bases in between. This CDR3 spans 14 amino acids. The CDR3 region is CASSLGEVNYGYTF. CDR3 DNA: TGTGCCAGCAGCCTGGGGGAGGTTAACTATGGCTACACCTTC.

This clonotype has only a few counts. Here the CDR3 reads CASSEGHSSGNTIYF. For the CDR3, the DNA is TGCGCCAGCAGCGAGGGACATAGCTCTGGAAACACCATATATTTT. V and J are TRBV4-1 and TRBJ1-3, with D perhaps TRBD1 (6 bases). This CDR3 comprises 15 residues. The ends were cut back, 5 bases at V and 0 bases at J, with 11 bases in the middle. CDR1 is MGHRA, CDR2 YSYEKL, per germline.

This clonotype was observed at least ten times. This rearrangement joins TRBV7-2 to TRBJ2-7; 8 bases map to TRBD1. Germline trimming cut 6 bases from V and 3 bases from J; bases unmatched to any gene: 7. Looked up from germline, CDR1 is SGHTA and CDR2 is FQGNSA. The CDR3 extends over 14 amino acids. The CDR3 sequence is CASRLGQAFYEQYF. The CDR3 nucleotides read TGTGCCAGCAGATTGGGACAGGCCTTCTACGAGCAGTACTTC.

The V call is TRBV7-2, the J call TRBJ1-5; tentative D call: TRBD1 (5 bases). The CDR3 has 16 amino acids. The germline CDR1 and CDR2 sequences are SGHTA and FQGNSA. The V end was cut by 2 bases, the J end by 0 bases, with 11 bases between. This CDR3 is CASSLSGVYSNQPQHF. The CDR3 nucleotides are TGTGCCAGCAGCTTATCGGGGGTATATAGCAATCAGCCCCAGCATTTT.

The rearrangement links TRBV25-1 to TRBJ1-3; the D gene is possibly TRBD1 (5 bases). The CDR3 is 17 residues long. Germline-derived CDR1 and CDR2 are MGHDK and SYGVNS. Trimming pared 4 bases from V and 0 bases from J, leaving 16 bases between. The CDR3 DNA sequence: TGTGCCAGCAGTGCTAGAGATTGGACAAGCTCTGGAAACACCATATATTTT. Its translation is CASSARDWTSSGNTIYF. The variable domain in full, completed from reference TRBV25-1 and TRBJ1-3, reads EADIYQTPRYLVIGTGKKITLECSQTMGHDKMYWYQQDPGMELHLIHYSYGVNSTEKGDLSSESTVSRIRTEHFPLTLESARPSHTSQYLCASSARDWTSSGNTIYFGEGSWLTVV.

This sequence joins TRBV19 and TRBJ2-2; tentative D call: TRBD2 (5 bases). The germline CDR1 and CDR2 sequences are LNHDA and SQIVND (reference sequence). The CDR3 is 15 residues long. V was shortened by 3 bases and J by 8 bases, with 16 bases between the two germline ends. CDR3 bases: TGTGCCAGTAGTATTGGCCAAGCGGCACCGGGGGAGCTGTTTTTT. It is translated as CASSIGQAAPGELFF.

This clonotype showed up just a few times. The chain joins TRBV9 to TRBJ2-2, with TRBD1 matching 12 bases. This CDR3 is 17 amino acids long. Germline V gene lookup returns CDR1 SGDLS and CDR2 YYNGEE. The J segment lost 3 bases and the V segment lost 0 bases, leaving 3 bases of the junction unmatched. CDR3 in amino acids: CASSVGGTGGDTGELFF. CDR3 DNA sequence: TGTGCCAGCAGCGTAGGGGGGACAGGGGGCGACACCGGGGAGCTGTTTTTT.

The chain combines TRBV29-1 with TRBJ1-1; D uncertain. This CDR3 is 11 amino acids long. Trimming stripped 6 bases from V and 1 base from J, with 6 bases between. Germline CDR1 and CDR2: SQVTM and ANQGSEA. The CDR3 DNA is TGCAGCGTACACAGGAACACTGAAGCTTTCTTT. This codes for CSVHRNTEAFF.